The rows below give T cell receptor beta chains drawn from one sample of a study of blood T cell repertoires in COVID-19. The method was immunoSEQ multiplex PCR; TCRdb's version includes in-frame clones alone and lacks a portion of them. The repertoire consists of approximately 240,000 clones, with about 85% occurring once and the leading ten covering about 3%. Material: peripheral blood. Receptors originate from a man aged 45-60 years who had recovered from COVID-19. CDR3s include the opening cysteine and the closing phenylalanine or tryptophan. D genes are given only for firm matches. A row's size may be missing; if present it is once, few, many or a size class.

>-|TRBV7-9|16|TRBJ2-7|TRBD2
TGTGCCAGCAGCCTCATGAGCGGGAGTGTACCCTACGAGCAGTACTTC
CASSLMSGSVPYEQYF
>-|TRBV7-9|15|TRBJ1-6|TRBD1
TGTGCCAGCAGCTCCAGGACAGGGGGAATTTCACCCCTCCACTTT
CASSSRTGGISPLHF
>few|TRBV7-9|14|TRBJ1-2|TRBD1
TGTGCCAGCAGCACGGGACAGGCGACCTATGGCTACACCTTC
CASSTGQATYGYTF
>few|TRBV4-2|17|TRBJ2-7|TRBD2
TGTGCCAGCAGCCAAGACCCCGGACTAGCGGGAATGTACGAGCAGTACTTC
CASSQDPGLAGMYEQYF
>-|TRBV5-4|15|TRBJ2-1|-
TGTGCCAGCAGCGAGAGCGGCAGGTGGGACAATGAGCAGTTCTTC
CASSESGRWDNEQFF
>-|TRBV6-5|13|TRBJ2-2|-
TGTGCCAGCAGGCAAACAAACACCGGGGAGCTGTTTTTT
CASRQTNTGELFF
>-|TRBV27|13|TRBJ2-7|-
TGTGCCAGCAGTTTCGGCAGGACCTACGAGCAGTACTTC
CASSFGRTYEQYF
>-|TRBV28|14|TRBJ1-4|-
TGTGCCAGCAGACGGGCGGGTTATTTTGAAAAACTGTTTTTT
CASRRAGYFEKLFF
>-|TRBV5-1|18|TRBJ1-1|-
TGCGCCAGCAGCTTGTACCCAGGGGCAAATATGAAGAACACTGAAGCTTTCTTT
CASSLYPGANMKNTEAFF
>-|TRBV19|15|TRBJ1-5|TRBD1
TGTGCCAGTAGTCGACAGGGGGCAGGCAATCAGCCCCAGCATTTT
CASSRQGAGNQPQHF
>-|TRBV28|13|TRBJ2-3|TRBD1
TGTGCCAGCAGACGAGGGGGCCCAGATACGCAGTATTTT
CASRRGGPDTQYF
>few|TRBV19|16|TRBJ1-5|TRBD1
TGTGCCAGCCTGGACAGGGCCCGATATAGCAATCAGCCCCAGCATTTT
CASLDRARYSNQPQHF
>-|TRBV29-1|13|TRBJ2-7|-
TGCAGCGTTGGGGACGGGACTTCCTACGAGCAGTACTTC
CSVGDGTSYEQYF
>-|TRBV29-1|13|TRBJ1-5|-
TGCAGCGCCGGAAAAAGCGGGTGGACGCCCCAGCATTTT
CSAGKSGWTPQHF
>-|TRBV5-5|15|TRBJ2-7|-
TGTGCCAGCAGCTTGGCCGGGACTCTCTCCTACGAGCAGTACTTC
CASSLAGTLSYEQYF
>-|TRBV6-6|16|TRBJ2-7|-
TGTGCCAGCAGGTATCTGGAGGGACTCCCGTCGTACGAGCAGTACTTC
CASRYLEGLPSYEQYF
>-|TRBV18|15|TRBJ1-1|-
TGTGCCAGCTCACCACGAGGGACATTGAACACTGAAGCTTTCTTT
CASSPRGTLNTEAFF
>-|TRBV3-1/TRBV3-2|14|TRBJ1-1|-
TGTGCCAGCAGCCAACTGGGGAGGTTGACTGAAGCTTTCTTT
CASSQLGRLTEAFF
>-|TRBV7-2|14|TRBJ2-5|TRBD1
TGTGCCAGCAGCTTAGCGGGACAGCGGGAGACCCAGTACTTC
CASSLAGQRETQYF
>-|TRBV2|14|TRBJ1-1|-
TGTGCCAGCAGCATCAGGGGAAGGAACACTGAAGCTTTCTTT
CASSIRGRNTEAFF
>-|TRBV27|19|TRBJ2-3|TRBD2
TGTGCCAGCAGTTTTGAAGGACTAGCGCGGTATCCCACCACAGATACGCAGTATTTT
CASSFEGLARYPTTDTQYF
>-|TRBV19|17|TRBJ2-1|-
TGTGCCAGTAGTATATACGCCGGGTTCAGCTCCTACAATGAGCAGTTCTTC
CASSIYAGFSSYNEQFF
>-|TRBV14|17|TRBJ1-5|-
TGTGCCAGCAGCCACCAGCTCCGGCACTATAGCAATCAGCCCCAGCATTTT
CASSHQLRHYSNQPQHF
>-|TRBV7-2|15|TRBJ1-5|-
TGTGCCAGCAGCGCAGGAGGGCTGGGCAATCAGCCCCAGCATTTT
CASSAGGLGNQPQHF
>few|TRBV11-3|11|TRBJ2-1|-
TGTGCCAGCAGCTTTCGGAATGAGCAGTTCTTC
CASSFRNEQFF
>-|TRBV4-1|15|TRBJ2-7|-
TGCGCCAGCAGCCAAGTTGGGGGCGCAGGTTACGAGCAGTACTTC
CASSQVGGAGYEQYF
>-|TRBV27|15|TRBJ2-7|TRBD2
TGTGCCAGCAGTCGGACAGCGGGAGGAACCTACGAGCAGTACTTC
CASSRTAGGTYEQYF
>-|TRBV6-5|15|TRBJ1-2|-
TGTGCCAGCAGTTCCCGGGGACTCAGTCCCAATGGCTACACCTTC
CASSSRGLSPNGYTF
>-|TRBV28|14|TRBJ2-4|TRBD1
TGTGCCAGCAGTTTAAATGCAGGGGGTAGCATTCAGTACTTC
CASSLNAGGSIQYF
>-|TRBV29-1|12|TRBJ2-7|-
TGCAGCGTTGAAGACGCGGGTTACGAGCAGTACTTC
CSVEDAGYEQYF
>few|TRBV3-1/TRBV3-2|17|TRBJ1-1|-
TGTGCCAGCAGCCAGAACTCGGCGGGGGGCAGGGGCACTGAAGCTTTCTTT
CASSQNSAGGRGTEAFF
>once|TRBV5-4|13|TRBJ2-1|-
TGTGCCAGCAGCCCCGGACAGAACAATGAGCAGTTCTTC
CASSPGQNNEQFF
>-|TRBV6-6|15|TRBJ2-7|-
TGTGCCAGCAGTTACTCGAGGGTTTCCTCCTACGAGCAGTACTTC
CASSYSRVSSYEQYF
>-|TRBV18|18|TRBJ1-4|TRBD1
TGTGCCAGCTCACCTAATTCGGGACAGGTTACAACTAATGAAAAACTGTTTTTT
CASSPNSGQVTTNEKLFF
>-|TRBV2|15|TRBJ2-1|TRBD1
TGTGCCAGCAAATCCGGGACAGGGAATGTCCATGAGCAGTTCTTC
CASKSGTGNVHEQFF
>-|TRBV28|13|TRBJ1-5|-
TGTGCCAGCAGTTTCGGGGGGCCTTCGCCCCAGCATTTT
CASSFGGPSPQHF
>-|TRBV27|14|TRBJ2-3|-
TGTGCCAGCAGTTTAAATGACTCGCCGGGTACGCAGTATTTT
CASSLNDSPGTQYF
>-|TRBV6-5|14|TRBJ2-1|TRBD1
TGTGCCAGCAGCAGGGACAGGGTTCCCTATGAGCAGTTCTTC
CASSRDRVPYEQFF
>-|TRBV6-6|15|TRBJ2-7|TRBD2
TGTGCCAGCAGACCGACTAGCGGCGCCTCCTACGAGCAGTACTTC
CASRPTSGASYEQYF
>-|TRBV18|11|TRBJ1-1|-
TGTGCCAGCTCATCGGGCACTGAAGCTTTCTTT
CASSSGTEAFF
>-|TRBV18|15|TRBJ1-5|TRBD1
TGTGCCAGCTCAACCGATAACAGGGGTAGTCAGCCCCAGCATTTT
CASSTDNRGSQPQHF
>-|TRBV5-6|14|TRBJ1-2|TRBD1
TGTGCCAGCAGATTCTGGGACAGCCACTATGGCTACACCTTC
CASRFWDSHYGYTF
>-|TRBV18|16|TRBJ2-2|TRBD1
TGTGCCAGCTCCCAACAGACAGGGAAAAACACCGGGGAGCTGTTTTTT
CASSQQTGKNTGELFF
>-|TRBV3-1/TRBV3-2|16|TRBJ2-5|TRBD2
TGTGCCAGCAGCCAACGTAGCGGGAGCTACCAAGAGACCCAGTACTTC
CASSQRSGSYQETQYF
>-|TRBV10-1|15|TRBJ2-1|-
TGCGCCAGCAGTGAGGACATCAACTCCTACAATGAGCAGTTCTTC
CASSEDINSYNEQFF
>-|TRBV19|15|TRBJ2-1|TRBD2
TGTGCCAGTATGGGACTAGCGGGAGTCGGGGGTGAGCAGTTCTTC
CASMGLAGVGGEQFF
>few|TRBV28|18|TRBJ2-1|TRBD2
TGTGCCAGCAGGCAGACTAGCGGGAGAAGGAGGCTCGGCAATGAGCAGTTCTTC
CASRQTSGRRRLGNEQFF
>once|TRBV6-7|19|TRBJ2-1|TRBD2
TGTGCCAGCAGTTACCCCCCTAGGACTATAAGACTAGCCCACAATGAGCAGTTCTTC
CASSYPPRTIRLAHNEQFF
>-|TRBV18|15|TRBJ1-4|TRBD1
TGTGCCAGCTCACCAGGACAGGGCCGGGGTGAAAAACTGTTTTTT
CASSPGQGRGEKLFF
>-|TRBV19|14|TRBJ1-6|-
TGTGCCAGTAGTATCGCGGGGGTAAATTCACCCCTCCACTTT
CASSIAGVNSPLHF
>-|TRBV15|17|TRBJ1-4|-
TGTGCCACCAGCAGACCGTTACTAAGTGCAACTAATGAAAAACTGTTTTTT
CATSRPLLSATNEKLFF
>-|TRBV5-1|15|TRBJ2-5|-
TGCGCCAGCAGCGCGGACCTAGCAGAACAAGAGACCCAGTACTTC
CASSADLAEQETQYF
>-|TRBV11-2|15|TRBJ2-2|-
TGTGCCAGCAGCTTAATTGTCGGGGGAAGCGGGGAGCTGTTTTTT
CASSLIVGGSGELFF